The subject of this entry is one T cell receptor (beta chain). As processed by the authors: By means of reference gene primer amplification, nucleated cell counts were estimated. TCRdb's copy holds only in-frame clones and misses some; the assay was immunoSEQ multiplex PCR. V, J and clone size derive from that table, while D and trimming were established from the DNA sequence. The sample has around 260,000 clones; about 87% are singletons. The data are from a study of blood T cell repertoires in COVID-19. Looking at the study overall: Samples representing acute and convalescent COVID-19 were sourced from the United States, Italy and Spain. T cells, B-cell-depleted T cells, or PBMCs provided the cDNA or gDNA that served as material.

CDR3 length: 14 residues. V lost 3 bases to trimming and J lost 7 bases; unmatched junction nucleotides: 9. CDR1 and CDR2 (germline): MNHEY, SVGAGI. The chain is built from TRBV6-5 and TRBJ2-7; 7 nucleotides match TRBD1. Sequenced sample: peripheral blood. The receptor comes from a man in his sixties who had recovered from COVID-19. CDR3 DNA sequence: TGTGCCAGCAGTTATTCCGGGACAGAGGGAGAGCAGTACTTC. Protein sequence: CASSYSGTEGEQYF.